These 9 T cell receptor beta chains came from one sample sequenced in a study of cytomegalovirus exposure and HLA in healthy donors. PCR primers comprised 60 Vbeta and 13 Jbeta primers. Sequencing used immunoSEQ multiplex PCR; TCRdb keeps in-frame clones, though not all of them. This table has 90,000 to 120,000 clones, around three quarters appearing once. Sequencing input: PBMCs. The receptor set was obtained from a woman aged 50 to 60 in good health and CMV-seropositive.

The chain has TRBV7-6 and TRBJ2-5, with TRBD2 matching over 7 bases. In germline, CDR1 is SGHVS, CDR2 FNYEAQ. Trimming removed 5 bases from V and 5 bases from J; junction bases left unmatched: 2. CDR3 length: 12 amino acids. The DNA for the CDR3 is TGTGCCAGCAGCGGGAGGGATGAGACCCAGTACTTC. Its translation is CASSGRDETQYF.

This rearrangement joins TRBV19 to TRBJ1-5; D not certain. The length of the CDR3 is 12 residues. Germline lookup yields CDR1 LNHDA and CDR2 SQIVND (reference sequence). V was trimmed by 6 bases and J by 4 bases, leaving 7 bases between them. The CDR3: CASRYENQPQHF. The CDR3 nucleotides read TGTGCCAGTAGGTACGAGAATCAGCCCCAGCATTTT.

The chain uses TRBV9 and TRBJ2-7; possible D gene TRBD2, 5 bases. From germline, CDR1 is SGDLS and CDR2 YYNGEE. Trimming took off 0 bases at V and 0 bases at J, with 7 bases between the two ends. The CDR3 loop spans 14 amino acids. The CDR3 sequence is CASSVASSSYEQYF. CDR3 nucleotides: TGTGCCAGCAGCGTAGCTAGCAGCTCCTACGAGCAGTACTTC.

The chain carries TRBV27 and TRBJ2-7, with 10 bases aligning to TRBD2. CDR1 is MNHEY and CDR2 is SMNVEV in the germline V gene (reference sequence). Unmatched junction bases numbered 3, after V lost 2 bases and J lost 2 bases. There are 15 residues in the CDR3. CDR3 in amino acids: CASSLGLAETYEQYF. For the CDR3, the DNA is TGTGCCAGCAGTTTAGGACTAGCGGAAACCTACGAGCAGTACTTC.

This chain connects TRBV29-1 to TRBJ1-1; D perhaps matches TRBD1 (6 bases). The V end lost 4 bases, the J end lost 4 bases, and 13 bases lay between the germline ends. Germline V gene sequence: CDR1 SQVTM, CDR2 ANQGSEA. The CDR3 covers 13 residues. The CDR3 coding sequence is TGCAGCGTTGGGGGAGGGGGGGTCACTGAAGCTTTCTTT. The encoded protein is CSVGGGGVTEAFF. Full variable domain (missing parts from reference TRBV29-1 and TRBJ1-1): SAVISQKPSRDICQRGTSLTIQCQVDSQVTMMFWYRQQPGQSLTLIATANQGSEATYESGFVIDKFPISRPNLTFSTLTVSNMSPEDSSIYLCSVGGGGVTEAFFGQGTRLTVV.

The chain recombines TRBV6-5 with TRBJ1-2, with 11 bases aligning to TRBD1. Germline CDR1 MNHEY, CDR2 SVGAGI. The CDR3 contains 16 residues. With V trimmed by 4 bases and J by 7 bases, 11 bases remained unmatched. The chain's CDR3 is CASSSDRGRGLGGYTF. CDR3 DNA sequence: TGTGCCAGCAGTTCGGACAGGGGGCGCGGGTTGGGTGGCTACACCTTC.

The V and J genes are TRBV2 and TRBJ2-7; 10 bases map to TRBD1. Germline CDR1 reads SNHLY; CDR2 reads FYNNEI. V trimming: 7 bases; J trimming: 5 bases; junction bases outside the gene matches: 14. The CDR3 spans 16 residues. The DNA for the CDR3 is TGTGCCAGCAAGGGCCCAGGGACAGGGGAGGGCGACGAGCAGTACTTC. It specifies CASKGPGTGEGDEQYF. Based on the CDR3 plus reference TRBV2 and TRBJ2-7, the full variable domain is EPEVTQTPSHQVTQMGQEVILRCVPISNHLYFYWYRQILGQKVEFLVSFYNNEISEKSEIFDDQFSVERPDGSNFTLKIRSTKLEDSAMYFCASKGPGTGEGDEQYFGPGTRLTVT.

The rearrangement joins TRBV11-1 to TRBJ2-5, with 9 nucleotides matching TRBD2. Germline CDR1 is SGHAT and CDR2 is FQDESV (reference sequence). V shed 6 bases, J shed 1 base, and the junction held 6 bases outside the gene matches. CDR3 size: 15 residues. The CDR3, as DNA: TGTGCCAGCAGTTCGACTAGCGGCCTCCAAGAGACCCAGTACTTC. It specifies CASSSTSGLQETQYF.

The rearrangement uses TRBV6-5 and TRBJ1-5, with a tentative D call TRBD1 (6 bases). The CDR3 is made up of 14 amino acids. CDR1 and CDR2 from the germline V gene are MNHEY and SVGAGI. V shed 6 bases and J shed 6 bases, with 15 bases lying between them. Here the CDR3 reads CASSKTGLGQPQHF. For the CDR3, the DNA is TGTGCCAGCAGCAAGACAGGTCTCGGTCAGCCCCAGCATTTT.